This entry lists 8 T cell receptor beta chains sequenced from one sample in a study of blood T cell repertoires in COVID-19. The method was immunoSEQ multiplex PCR; TCRdb's version includes in-frame clones alone and lacks a portion of them. Of 140,000 or so clones listed, roughly 90% were seen once; the top ten hold 1.5% to 2%. The sequencing input was peripheral blood. These receptors came from a human donor in a cohort sampled during active COVID-19.

V and J are TRBV19 and TRBJ1-2, with a possible D match to TRBD1 (6 bases). CDR3 length equals 13 residues. Trimming removed 1 base from V and 4 bases from J, with 7 bases in between. Germline V gives CDR1 LNHDA, CDR2 SQIVND (reference sequence). The CDR3 loop is CASSIGQVYGYTF. CDR3 DNA: TGTGCCAGTAGTATAGGACAGGTCTATGGCTACACCTTC.

The genes are TRBV4-3 and TRBJ1-2, with TRBD1 identical over 7 bases. Germline V lookup: CDR1 LGHNA, CDR2 YSLEER. Unmatched junction bases numbered 7, after V lost 1 base and J lost 8 bases. The CDR3 loop spans 14 amino acids. The CDR3 reads CASSQGTGAGGYTF. The CDR3 DNA follows: TGCGCCAGCAGCCAAGGAACAGGGGCTGGGGGCTACACCTTC.

The chain links TRBV7-9 to TRBJ2-7; a weak D match, TRBD2 (6 bases). This CDR3 contains 14 residues. The germline V gene encodes CDR1 SEHNR and CDR2 FQNEAQ (reference sequence). V was shortened by 7 bases and J by 3 bases, with 16 bases between the two germline ends. CDR3 DNA: TGTGCCAGCACCCGGGGTGGGGAGGACTACGAGCAGTACTTC. This codes for CASTRGGEDYEQYF.

This chain joins TRBV18 and TRBJ2-7, with D maybe TRBD2 (6 bases). The CDR3 length is 15 residues. Trimming removed 6 bases at V and 3 bases at J, with 18 bases between. The germline V gene has CDR1 KGHSH and CDR2 LQKENI. CDR3 nucleotide sequence: TGTGCCAGCTCCCAAGGCGGGGTGCGAGGCTACGAGCAGTACTTC. This gives the protein CASSQGGVRGYEQYF. The complete variable domain, with remaining parts taken from reference TRBV18 and TRBJ2-7, reads NAGVMQNPRHLVRRRGQEARLRCSPMKGHSHVYWYRQLPEEGLKFMVYLQKENIIDESGMPKERFSAEFPKEGPSILRIQQVVRGDSAAYFCASSQGGVRGYEQYFGPGTRLTVT.

For the CDR3, the DNA is TGTGCCAGCAGTGAATTTGACCTGCGGGGAAACACCATATATTTT. Translation: CASSEFDLRGNTIYF. The rearrangement joins TRBV2 to TRBJ1-3; no reliable D call. From germline, CDR1 is SNHLY and CDR2 FYNNEI. The CDR3 totals 15 residues. Trimming took off 2 bases at V and 4 bases at J, with 12 bases between the two ends.

The genes are TRBV5-1 and TRBJ1-1; a weak D match, TRBD1 (5 bases). Looked up from germline, CDR1 is SGHRS and CDR2 is YFSETQ. The CDR3 is 14 amino acids. Trimming took off 3 bases at V and 0 bases at J, with 9 bases between the two ends. The CDR3 sequence is CASSSDTMNTEAFF. The CDR3 DNA reads TGCGCCAGCAGCTCGGACACAATGAACACTGAAGCTTTCTTT.

The V gene is TRBV7-9, the J gene TRBJ2-5; TRBD2 agrees at 7 bases. Trimming took 5 bases from V and 2 from J; bases not matched to a gene: 8. CDR1 SEHNR and CDR2 FQNEAQ come from the germline V gene (reference sequence). The CDR3 sequence is 15 residues long. CDR3 DNA sequence: TGTGCCAGCAGCAGCCCGGGACTAACACAAGAGACCCAGTACTTC. Its translation is CASSSPGLTQETQYF.

This clone appeared once. This chain uses TRBV30 with TRBJ1-1, with 7 bases lining up with TRBD1. CDR1 and CDR2 (germline): GTSNPN, SVGIG (reference sequence). The CDR3 covers 14 residues. V was pared by 2 bases and J by 1 base, with 4 bases of the junction left unmatched. This chain's CDR3 is CAWSPGTENTEAFF. Here the CDR3 DNA reads TGTGCCTGGAGTCCCGGGACAGAGAACACTGAAGCTTTCTTT.